The source of this T cell receptor (beta chain) is a study of blood T cell repertoires in COVID-19. Study-level information: Samples came from the United States, Italy and Spain, spanning acute and convalescent COVID-19.

Per the original data handling: Amplification with reference gene primers provided the estimates of nucleated cell counts. Libraries were prepared by immunoSEQ multiplex PCR; TCRdb keeps only in-frame clonotypes and omits some of them. V and J calls and clone size are copied from that table; D and trimming were computed from the DNA. Of roughly 160,000 clones detected, 85% appear once; the ten largest clones hold 6.5% to 9%. Input material: peripheral blood. This sequence originates from a woman older than 75 with COVID-19, enrolled during active disease.

CDR3 sequence: CASSLGLNSNQPQHF. As DNA, the CDR3 is TGCGCCAGCAGCTTGGGTTTAAATAGCAATCAGCCCCAGCATTTT. J is TRBJ1-5 and V is TRBV5-1; D is unresolved. V lost 0 bases, J lost 0 bases, and 7 bases lay in between. The germline CDR1 and CDR2 sequences are SGHRS and YFSETQ. The CDR3 sequence is 15 residues long.